Described below is a single T cell receptor beta chain sequence and its context. Profiling relied on immunoSEQ multiplex PCR, and the TCRdb table lists in-frame clones only, not all of them. The sample yields hundreds of thousands of clones, around 88% seen once. The CDR3 spans 14 residues. The V gene lost 3 bases and the J gene lost 4 bases, with 10 bases spanning the gap. Germline V gene data show CDR1 as SGHVS and CDR2 as FQNEAQ. This sample stems from a study of blood T cell repertoires in COVID-19. The sample consisted of peripheral blood. The chain carries TRBV7-8 and TRBJ1-5; a weak D match, TRBD1 (6 bases). The clonotype was recovered from a woman in her thirties who had recovered from COVID-19. CDR3 sequence (DNA): TGTGCCAGCAGCTTGAGACAGGCGAATCAGCCCCAGCATTTT. Protein sequence: CASSLRQANQPQHF.